One T cell receptor (beta chain) is described in this entry. Its target is unknown. This sample was taken from a study of T cells expressing NK-cell markers. Study as a whole: The authors sequenced eight donors, of whom seven were HCMV-seropositive and one was seronegative.

Study results and limitations: The same clonotypes also predominated in the CD3+CD56-NKG2C+ fraction of a few donors.

TCRdb derives one entry per CDR3 protein from the 5' RACE reads, leaving out DNA. The sample holds some 600,000 distinct CDR3 sequences. This clonotype originated in a young man in good health. The sequencing sample was made of blood T cells: a sorted CD56 or NKG2C T cell subset, CD4+ or CD8+ T cells, or bulk PBMC T cells (not recorded which).

The CDR3: CSVESSGRANEQFF. The J gene is TRBJ2-1, the V gene TRBV29-1; TCRdb gives TRBD2 as the D gene, but with no DNA this cannot be confirmed. Germline V gives CDR1 SQVTM, CDR2 ANQGSEA. The CDR3 contains 14 residues.